This T cell receptor (beta chain) was sequenced in a study of cytomegalovirus exposure and HLA in healthy donors. Study-wide findings and caveats: Apparent HLA restriction characterized most CMV-associated TCR beta chains in a later analysis.

Comment on this clone: Its antigen is currently unknown.

PCR amplification relied on 60 Vbeta primers (plus 13 Jbeta primers). Generated by immunoSEQ multiplex PCR, the TCRdb table keeps only in-frame clones and is missing some. Here the sample spans over 110,000 clones, about 79% being singletons. CDR1 is SGDLS and CDR2 is YYNGEE in the germline V gene. Trimming at V came to 0 bases and at J to 6 bases, leaving 4 bases not matched to a gene. This CDR3 region has 15 residues. The source material was PBMCs. The rearrangement uses TRBV9 and TRBJ2-2, with TRBD1 matching 8 bases. This TCR came from a male donor in good health and CMV-seronegative. CDR3 nucleotides: TGTGCCAGCAGCGTAGGGCAGGGGGCCGCCGGGGAGCTGTTTTTT. Protein: CASSVGQGAAGELFF.